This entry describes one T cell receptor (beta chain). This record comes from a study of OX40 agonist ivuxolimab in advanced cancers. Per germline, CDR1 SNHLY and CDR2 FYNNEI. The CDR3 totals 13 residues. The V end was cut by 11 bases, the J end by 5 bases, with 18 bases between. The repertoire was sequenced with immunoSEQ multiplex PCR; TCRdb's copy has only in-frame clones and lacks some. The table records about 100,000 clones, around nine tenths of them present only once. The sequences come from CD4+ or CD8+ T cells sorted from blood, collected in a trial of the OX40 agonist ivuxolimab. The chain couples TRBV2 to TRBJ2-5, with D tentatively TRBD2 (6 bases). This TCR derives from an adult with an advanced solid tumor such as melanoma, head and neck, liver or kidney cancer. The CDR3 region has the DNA TGTGCCCGTAGCAGGCGGGATGGGGAGACCCAGTACTTC. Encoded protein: CARSRRDGETQYF.